Listed below are T cell receptor beta chains from one sample, sequenced in a study of identical twins. TCRdb reprocessed the 5' RACE reads via MiXCR and lists one record per CDR3 protein. The data show about 890,000 distinct CDR3 sequences, over 9% seen once. These data also featured in a second study, about yellow fever vaccine responses in identical twins.

The sequencing sample was made of PBMCs. Receptor source: a woman aged 18 to 35 in good health. Each CDR3 is given with its conserved first and last residue. The D gene is left open where the match is weak. Some rows mark clone size as missing; the rest say once, few, many or name a class of expanded clone.

j_call v_call clone_size d_call cdr3_aa cdr3_nt
TRBJ2-1 TRBV5-1 . . CASSLVVSGDTRNEQFF TGCGCCAGCAGCTTGGTAGTCTCTGGGGACACACGTAATGAGCAGTTCTTC
TRBJ2-2 TRBV2 . . CASSAGVSGWSGELFF TGTGCCAGCAGTGCCGGGGTTAGCGGATGGTCCGGGGAGCTGTTTTTT
TRBJ2-4 TRBV28 . . CASSFEQGTSAKNIQYF TGTGCCAGCAGTTTCGAACAGGGGACTTCGGCCAAAAACATTCAGTACTTC
TRBJ1-1 TRBV6-1 . . CASVIGQAYEAFF TGTGCCAGCGTCATAGGGCAGGCTTATGAAGCTTTCTTT
TRBJ2-4 TRBV4-1 few . CASSQPGQGAKNIQYF TGCGCCAGCAGCCAACCCGGTCAGGGGGCCAAAAACATTCAGTACTTC
TRBJ2-2 TRBV4-1 few TRBD1 CASSQDLTTGWSGELFF TGCGCCAGCAGCCAAGATCTGACGACAGGGTGGTCCGGGGAGCTGTTTTTT
TRBJ2-3 TRBV6-2/TRBV6-3 few TRBD2 CASTPSGRISDTQYF TGTGCCAGCACCCCTAGCGGGAGGATCTCAGATACGCAGTATTTT
TRBJ1-1 TRBV6-1 . TRBD1 CASSTQGAGSVEAFF TGTGCCAGCAGTACACAGGGGGCTGGGTCAGTTGAAGCTTTCTTT
TRBJ2-1 TRBV5-1 . . CASRAAGRQYNEQFF TGCGCCAGCAGGGCCGCAGGGCGCCAATACAATGAGCAGTTCTTC
TRBJ2-1 TRBV7-9 . TRBD2 CASSIIAGGSYNEQFF TGTGCCAGCAGCATAATAGCGGGGGGCTCCTACAATGAGCAGTTCTTC
TRBJ2-5 TRBV20-1 once TRBD1 CSARHGRGGSKETQYF TGCAGTGCTAGACATGGGAGAGGGGGCTCCAAAGAGACCCAGTACTTC
TRBJ2-3 TRBV5-1 few TRBD1 CASSLGTGELIDTQYF TGCGCCAGCAGCCTCGGGACAGGGGAATTAATAGATACGCAGTATTTT
TRBJ2-7 TRBV12-3/TRBV12-4 many . CASSSRGTGAPYEQYF TGTGCCAGCAGTTCCCGGGGAACGGGAGCTCCCTACGAGCAGTACTTC
TRBJ2-1 TRBV29-1 many . CSVEDRARNEQFF TGCAGCGTTGAAGACAGGGCTAGGAATGAGCAGTTCTTC
TRBJ2-1 TRBV20-1 few TRBD2 CSARPDTQTSVTYNEQFF TGCAGTGCTAGGCCCGATACACAGACTAGCGTAACCTACAATGAGCAGTTCTTC
TRBJ2-3 TRBV10-3 few . CAITTDGTDTQYF TGTGCCATCACCACGGACGGCACAGATACGCAGTATTTT
TRBJ2-1 TRBV7-9 . TRBD2 CASTIAGGISSYNEQFF TGTGCCAGCACCATAGCGGGAGGGATAAGCTCCTACAATGAGCAGTTCTTC
TRBJ2-1 TRBV9 few . CASSVPDRTSDNEQFF TGTGCCAGCAGCGTACCCGACCGGACCTCGGACAATGAGCAGTTCTTC
TRBJ2-1 TRBV2 . . CASSREGGNEQFF TGTGCCAGCAGCAGAGAGGGAGGCAATGAGCAGTTCTTC
TRBJ2-1 TRBV24-1 few . CATSGPKNDRSYNEQFF TGTGCCACCAGTGGTCCGAAGAACGACCGCTCCTACAATGAGCAGTTCTTC
TRBJ2-1 TRBV12-3/TRBV12-4 few . CASSFSLEQFF TGTGCCAGCAGTTTTTCGCTCGAGCAGTTCTTC
TRBJ1-2 TRBV7-9 many . CASSLLDYGYTF TGTGCCAGCAGCTTACTCGATTATGGCTACACCTTC
TRBJ1-5 TRBV12-3/TRBV12-4 many . CASSLRGKGNQPQHF TGTGCCAGCAGTTTAAGGGGAAAAGGCAATCAGCCCCAGCATTTT
TRBJ2-7 TRBV7-2 . TRBD2 CASSPTTSGTTYEQYF TGTGCCAGCAGCCCGACGACTAGCGGGACAACCTACGAGCAGTACTTC
TRBJ1-1 TRBV5-1 . . CASSSGSTLQNTEAFF TGCGCCAGCAGCTCCGGGTCTACCCTACAGAACACTGAAGCTTTCTTT
TRBJ2-7 TRBV6-5 . TRBD2 CASSYAKGTSYEQYF TGTGCCAGCAGTTACGCCAAAGGGACTAGCTACGAGCAGTACTTC
TRBJ2-1 TRBV12-3/TRBV12-4 many . CASSQSPGAYNEQFF TGTGCCAGCAGCCAGTCCCCGGGCGCCTACAATGAGCAGTTCTTC
TRBJ2-3 TRBV24-1 . TRBD2 CATGAGSTDTQYF TGTGCCACCGGAGCGGGAAGCACAGATACGCAGTATTTT
TRBJ1-2 TRBV20-1 few TRBD1 CSARETGGSFVDYGYTF TGCAGTGCTAGGGAGACAGGGGGCAGTTTTGTTGACTATGGCTACACCTTC
TRBJ2-5 TRBV29-1 . TRBD1 CSVAGQGGKTQYF TGCAGCGTGGCTGGACAGGGGGGAAAGACCCAGTACTTC
TRBJ2-7 TRBV7-9 few TRBD1 CASSLVTGGTYEQYF TGTGCCAGCAGCTTAGTAACAGGGGGAACCTACGAGCAGTACTTC
TRBJ2-1 TRBV25-1 few TRBD2 CASSETGRGTYNEQFF TGTGCCAGCAGTGAAACCGGGCGGGGGACCTACAATGAGCAGTTCTTC
TRBJ2-7 TRBV20-1 . . CSARTQINPGSYEQYF TGCAGTGCTAGAACCCAGATCAACCCCGGCTCCTACGAGCAGTACTTC
TRBJ1-6 TRBV27 few . CASSLLAGSNSPLHF TGTGCCAGCAGTTTATTGGCAGGGTCCAATTCACCCCTCCACTTT
TRBJ1-2 TRBV6-1 . TRBD1 CASSPTTGIYGYTF TGTGCCAGCAGTCCCACGACAGGGATCTATGGCTACACCTTC
TRBJ1-3 TRBV4-2 many . CASSQEGTKSGNTIYF TGTGCCAGCAGCCAAGAGGGCACAAAGTCTGGAAACACCATATATTTT
TRBJ2-2 TRBV2 . TRBD2 CASREKGTSGRSTGELFF TGTGCCAGCAGGGAGAAAGGGACTAGCGGACGTAGCACCGGGGAGCTGTTTTTT
TRBJ2-3 TRBV6-1 few TRBD1 CASTKRTGTGDTDTQYF TGTGCCAGCACGAAGCGAACCGGGACAGGGGACACAGATACGCAGTATTTT
TRBJ1-1 TRBV5-1 . TRBD1 CTSSQTGKTRNTEAFF TGCACCAGCAGCCAGACAGGGAAAACCCGAAACACTGAAGCTTTCTTT
TRBJ2-1 TRBV6-1 . . CASSDTGAYNEQFF TGTGCCAGCAGCGACACCGGGGCCTACAATGAGCAGTTCTTC
TRBJ1-4 TRBV12-3/TRBV12-4 . . CASRPTGPEKLFF TGTGCCAGCAGACCTACAGGGCCTGAAAAACTGTTTTTT
TRBJ2-4 TRBV6-1 . . CASLGGPRGNIQYF TGTGCCAGCCTCGGGGGACCCCGGGGAAACATTCAGTACTTC
TRBJ2-3 TRBV11-2 . . CASSLWQSGTDTQYF TGTGCCAGCAGCTTATGGCAGTCCGGCACAGATACGCAGTATTTT
TRBJ1-5 TRBV27 . . CASSPRGLEINQPQHF TGTGCCAGCAGTCCCAGGGGTCTGGAGATCAATCAGCCCCAGCATTTT
TRBJ2-3 TRBV12-3/TRBV12-4 . TRBD2 CASRGGLAEPSTDTQYF TGTGCCAGCAGGGGGGGACTAGCGGAACCTAGCACAGATACGCAGTATTTT
TRBJ2-1 TRBV27 few TRBD2 CASSPLAGGEQFF TGTGCCAGCAGTCCACTAGCGGGAGGTGAGCAGTTCTTC
TRBJ1-1 TRBV4-2 few . CASSQDIRMGKNTEAFF TGTGCCAGCAGCCAAGATATACGGATGGGAAAGAACACTGAAGCTTTCTTT
TRBJ2-7 TRBV3-1 . TRBD2 CASSQGPSGPSEQYF TGTGCCAGCAGCCAAGGCCCTAGCGGCCCCTCCGAGCAGTACTTC
TRBJ1-6 TRBV6-5 . TRBD1 CASSYGQGAYNSPLHF TGTGCCAGCAGTTACGGGCAGGGGGCCTATAATTCACCCCTCCACTTT
TRBJ2-1 TRBV7-9 many . CASSLAGTTGGNEQFF TGTGCCAGCAGCTTAGCTGGGACCACCGGGGGCAATGAGCAGTTCTTC
TRBJ2-2 TRBV11-3 . . CASSLRSTGNTGELFF TGTGCCAGCAGCCTTAGATCGACAGGGAACACCGGGGAGCTGTTTTTT
TRBJ2-5 TRBV28 . TRBD2 CASTIQGLAEETQYF TGTGCCAGTACAATCCAGGGACTAGCCGAGGAGACCCAGTACTTC
TRBJ2-5 TRBV2 . TRBD1 CASPGGQGRVETQYF TGTGCCAGCCCCGGGGGACAGGGGAGAGTGGAGACCCAGTACTTC
TRBJ2-2 TRBV7-3 many TRBD2 CASSFPPGLASGELFF TGTGCCAGCAGCTTCCCCCCCGGACTAGCGTCCGGGGAGCTGTTTTTT
TRBJ1-2 TRBV12-3/TRBV12-4 few TRBD1 CASSPPAAGTAGYTF TGTGCCAGCAGTCCCCCGGCGGCAGGGACAGCTGGCTACACCTTC
TRBJ2-1 TRBV11-2 few . CASSPVVRYNEQFF TGTGCCAGCAGTCCCGTGGTACGCTACAATGAGCAGTTCTTC
TRBJ2-1 TRBV6-4 . TRBD2 CASSLDSGRNRPSLNEQFF TGTGCCAGCAGTCTCGATAGCGGGAGAAATCGGCCTAGCCTCAATGAGCAGTTCTTC
TRBJ2-1 TRBV6-2/TRBV6-3 . . CASRRSGSSYNEQFF TGTGCCAGCAGACGTAGCGGAAGCTCCTACAATGAGCAGTTCTTC
TRBJ2-3 TRBV6-2/TRBV6-3 . . CASSPTGALRDTQYF TGTGCCAGCAGCCCCACTGGTGCGCTTAGAGATACGCAGTATTTT
TRBJ2-5 TRBV24-1 . . CATSDFGRSVGETQYF TGTGCCACCAGTGATTTCGGGCGATCCGTGGGAGAGACCCAGTACTTC